These 23 T cell receptor beta chains were sequenced from one sample in a study of CD8 T cells in Susac syndrome. Random-hexamer reverse transcription was applied to about 0.5 to 1 ug RNA. One entry per CDR3 protein, called by TCRdb with MiXCR from the immunoSEQ multiplex PCR reads. The repertoire includes about 190,000 distinct CDR3 sequences, around 93% of them detected once, and 0.1% sits in the top ten. Sequencing used CD4+ T cells from PBMCs. Receptors originate from a human donor in good health.

This chain's CDR3 is CASSLAGDTEAFF. CDR3 coding DNA: TGCGCCAGCAGCTTGGCAGGGGACACTGAAGCTTTCTTT. The chain recombines TRBV5-1 with TRBJ1-1; maybe TRBD1 (6 bases). Looked up from germline, CDR1 is SGHRS and CDR2 is YFSETQ. Between the trimmed V and J ends, which lost 0 bases and 3 bases, there was a span of 6 bases. This CDR3 is built from 13 residues.

Only a few counts were recorded for this clonotype. The V call is TRBV19, the J call TRBJ2-7; D is tentatively TRBD1 or TRBD2 (6 bases each). CDR1 and CDR2 (germline): LNHDA, SQIVND (reference sequence). The CDR3 has 14 residues. Trimming removed 5 bases at V and 7 bases at J, with 18 bases between. CDR3 bases: TGTGCCAGTAGTCCCGGAGGGACATCGAAGGAGCAGTACGTC. Translation: CASSPGGTSKEQYV.

The rearrangement uses TRBV28 and TRBJ1-2; possible D gene TRBD1, 6 bases. Germline V gene data show CDR1 as MDHEN and CDR2 as SYDVKM. The germline V and J ends were trimmed by 4 bases and 4 bases, with 16 bases remaining between them. This CDR3 spans 15 amino acids. The CDR3 reads CASSSPFTGSYGYTF. The DNA for the CDR3 is TGTGCCAGCAGTTCCCCCTTTACAGGGTCCTATGGCTACACCTTC.

The genes are TRBV28 and TRBJ2-6, with D maybe TRBD1 (5 bases). The CDR3 covers 15 residues. Trimming cost V 6 bases and J 3 bases, with 12 bases left between them. Germline values: CDR1 MDHEN, CDR2 SYDVKM. Here the CDR3 reads CASSAGADGANVLTF. The CDR3 nucleotides read TGTGCCAGCAGCGCTGGGGCGGATGGGGCCAACGTCCTGACTTTC.

The rearrangement uses TRBV12-3 or TRBV12-4 and TRBJ2-1; 8 bases align to TRBD2. The CDR3 extends over 13 amino acids. The J segment lost 3 bases and the V segment lost 5 bases, leaving 0 bases of the junction unmatched. DNA for the CDR3: TGTGCCAGCAGTGGGACTAGCTACAATGAGCAGTTCTTC. It is translated as CASSGTSYNEQFF.

The J gene is TRBJ1-3, the V gene TRBV10-3; weak D call: TRBD1 (5 bases). This CDR3 is 13 amino acids long. The V end was cut by 9 bases, the J end by 2 bases, with 11 bases between. Per germline, CDR1 ENHRY and CDR2 SYGVKD. CDR3 loop: CAMRDGPGNTIYF. The DNA for the CDR3 is TGTGCCATGCGGGACGGACCTGGAAACACCATATATTTT.

The J gene is TRBJ1-4, the V gene TRBV28, with 9 bases fitting TRBD1. The CDR3 length is 14 residues. Unmatched junction bases numbered 7, after V lost 6 bases and J lost 8 bases. CDR1 is MDHEN and CDR2 is SYDVKM in the germline V gene. The chain's CDR3 is CASRSTGGGEKLFF. The CDR3 nucleotides are TGTGCCAGCAGATCGACAGGGGGTGGCGAAAAACTGTTTTTT.

This chain connects TRBV7-9 to TRBJ1-3; the D gene is possibly TRBD1 (5 bases). The CDR3 extends over 14 amino acids. V gave up 7 bases and J gave up 0 bases, with 10 bases separating them. Germline V lookup: CDR1 SEHNR, CDR2 FQNEAQ (reference sequence). CDR3 DNA sequence: TGTGCCAGCATGTCGGGGGTCTCTGGAAACACCATATATTTT. Encoded protein: CASMSGVSGNTIYF.

The chain combines TRBV2 with TRBJ2-3; D remains ambiguous. There are 13 residues in the CDR3. The germline CDR1 and CDR2 sequences are SNHLY and FYNNEI. V dropped 4 bases and J dropped 2 bases, with 7 bases sitting between them. Here the CDR3 DNA reads TGTGCCAGCAGTGCACACTACACAGATACGCAGTATTTT. Protein sequence: CASSAHYTDTQYF.

CDR3 DNA sequence: TGCAGTGGCTCCAGGGGGATTCAAGAGACCCAGTACTTC. Its translation is CSGSRGIQETQYF. This chain links TRBV20-1 with TRBJ2-5; TRBD1 agrees at 7 bases. This CDR3 has 13 residues. CDR1 is DFQATT, CDR2 SNEGSKA, per germline (reference sequence). V lost 7 bases and J lost 2; bases outside the gene matches: 7.

V gene TRBV19 combines with J gene TRBJ1-6; D may be TRBD1 (5 bases). Germline V gives CDR1 LNHDA, CDR2 SQIVND (reference sequence). Trimming removed 3 bases from V and 10 bases from J, with 13 bases in between. The CDR3 is made up of 14 amino acids. CDR3 region: CASSMGGGESPLHF. Here the CDR3 DNA reads TGTGCCAGTAGTATGGGCGGGGGAGAGTCACCCCTCCACTTT.

The count of this clonotype is one. The chain carries TRBV12-3 or TRBV12-4 and TRBJ2-3; TRBD1 is a possible D gene (6 bases). Trimming stripped 8 bases from V and 4 bases from J, with 19 bases between. The CDR3 is 15 residues long. CDR3 in DNA: TGTGCCAGCGGAGGCCAGGGGATTGTCGCAGATACGCAGTATTTT. Translating gives CASGGQGIVADTQYF.

This clonotype showed up just once. This sequence joins TRBV10-3 and TRBJ2-1; D perhaps matches TRBD1 (6 bases). The CDR3 loop spans 13 amino acids. The V gene's germline CDR1 is ENHRY and CDR2 SYGVKD. Between the trimmed V and J ends, which lost 2 bases and 9 bases, there was a span of 11 bases. The CDR3 sequence is CAISETPTGEQFF. Written as DNA, the CDR3 is TGTGCCATCAGTGAGACGCCGACAGGTGAGCAGTTCTTC.

The chain links TRBV29-1 to TRBJ1-5; a weak D match, TRBD1 (5 bases). V was trimmed by 4 bases and J by 0 bases, leaving 10 bases between them. Per germline, CDR1 SQVTM and CDR2 ANQGSEA. This CDR3 is built from 14 residues. CDR3 in amino acids: CSVAGGVSNQPQHF. CDR3 coding DNA: TGCAGCGTTGCCGGGGGTGTTAGCAATCAGCCCCAGCATTTT.

J is TRBJ1-1 and V is TRBV14; D not resolved. Trimming pared 4 bases from V and 4 bases from J, leaving 13 bases between. Per the germline V gene, CDR1 is SGHDN and CDR2 is FVKESK. This CDR3 has 14 residues. CDR3 sequence (DNA): TGTGCCAGCAGCCTCTTTCGTGAAGGCACTGAAGCTTTCTTT. Its protein product is CASSLFREGTEAFF.

This clonotype was seen just once. The CDR3 loop is CASSLLGLVDSNQPQHF. In DNA, the CDR3 is TGTGCCAGCAGTTTATTGGGTTTGGTCGATAGCAATCAGCCCCAGCATTTT. The gene calls are TRBV12-3 or TRBV12-4 and TRBJ1-5; D is undetermined. The CDR3 length is 17 residues. Trimming removed 2 bases at V and 0 bases at J, with 14 bases between.

The chain carries TRBV7-9 and TRBJ1-1, with D tentatively TRBD1 (5 bases). The germline V and J ends were trimmed by 1 base and 2 bases, with 11 bases remaining between them. The CDR3 runs to 15 residues. The V gene's germline CDR1 is SEHNR and CDR2 FQNEAQ (reference sequence). CDR3 loop: CASSLEAGSNTEAFF. The DNA for the CDR3 is TGTGCCAGCAGCTTAGAGGCAGGGAGTAACACTGAAGCTTTCTTT. Full variable domain (outside the CDR3, taken from reference TRBV7-9 and TRBJ1-1): DTGVSQNPRHKITKRGQNVTFRCDPISEHNRLYWYRQTLGQGPEFLTYFQNEAQLEKSRLLSDRFSAERPKGSFSTLEIQRTEQGDSAMYLCASSLEAGSNTEAFFGQGTRLTVV.

V and J are TRBV10-3 and TRBJ1-5; TRBD1 matches at 7 bases. The J segment lost 2 bases and the V segment lost 7 bases, leaving 5 bases of the junction unmatched. The CDR3 covers 14 residues. Germline assignment: CDR1 ENHRY and CDR2 SYGVKD. The CDR3 spells CAITDDRGNQPQHF. The CDR3 DNA is TGTGCCATCACCGACGACAGGGGCAATCAGCCCCAGCATTTT.

V gene TRBV11-2 combines with J gene TRBJ1-2; the D is unclear. The CDR3 has 14 amino acids. Germline CDR1 is SGHAT and CDR2 is FQNNGV. Trimming removed 0 bases from V and 8 bases from J, with 13 bases in between. This CDR3 reads CASSLEALGMGYTF. CDR3 bases: TGTGCCAGCAGCTTAGAGGCATTGGGGATGGGCTACACCTTC.

The rearrangement links TRBV19 to TRBJ1-5; D gene uncertain. Germline CDR1 reads LNHDA; CDR2 reads SQIVND (reference sequence). The CDR3 loop spans 13 amino acids. V lost 4 bases and J 2 bases, leaving 6 bases between the germline ends. The CDR3: CASSSGGNQPQHF. The CDR3 coding sequence is TGTGCCAGTAGTAGTGGGGGCAATCAGCCCCAGCATTTT.

The chain combines TRBV7-9 with TRBJ2-7, with 11 bases identical to TRBD2. Trimming at V came to 1 base and at J to 3 bases, leaving 11 bases not matched to a gene. CDR3 size: 18 residues. Germline V gives CDR1 SEHNR, CDR2 FQNEAQ (reference sequence). Written as DNA, the CDR3 is TGTGCCAGCAGCTTAGTAGGCCTAGCGGGGGGCGCCGACTACGAGCAGTACGTC. Residues: CASSLVGLAGGADYEQYV.

The chain combines TRBV2 with TRBJ2-7; 7 nucleotides agree with TRBD1. V shed 7 bases and J 0 bases; nucleotides not matched to a gene: 3. Germline values: CDR1 SNHLY, CDR2 FYNNEI. The CDR3 sequence is 13 residues long. CDR3 residues: CASNWDSSYEQYF. The CDR3 DNA reads TGTGCCAGCAACTGGGACAGCTCCTACGAGCAGTACTTC. Variable domain in full (rest from reference TRBV2 and TRBJ2-7): EPEVTQTPSHQVTQMGQEVILRCVPISNHLYFYWYRQILGQKVEFLVSFYNNEISEKSEIFDDQFSVERPDGSNFTLKIRSTKLEDSAMYFCASNWDSSYEQYFGPGTRLTVT.

The chain has TRBV7-2 and TRBJ1-4; D is uncertain. Germline V gene sequence: CDR1 SGHTA, CDR2 FQGNSA. The CDR3 covers 15 residues. The ends were cut back, 2 bases at V and 2 bases at J, with 9 bases in the middle. DNA for the CDR3: TGTGCCAGCAGCTTACTGGGGTGGACTAATGAAAAACTGTTTTTT. Its translation is CASSLLGWTNEKLFF.